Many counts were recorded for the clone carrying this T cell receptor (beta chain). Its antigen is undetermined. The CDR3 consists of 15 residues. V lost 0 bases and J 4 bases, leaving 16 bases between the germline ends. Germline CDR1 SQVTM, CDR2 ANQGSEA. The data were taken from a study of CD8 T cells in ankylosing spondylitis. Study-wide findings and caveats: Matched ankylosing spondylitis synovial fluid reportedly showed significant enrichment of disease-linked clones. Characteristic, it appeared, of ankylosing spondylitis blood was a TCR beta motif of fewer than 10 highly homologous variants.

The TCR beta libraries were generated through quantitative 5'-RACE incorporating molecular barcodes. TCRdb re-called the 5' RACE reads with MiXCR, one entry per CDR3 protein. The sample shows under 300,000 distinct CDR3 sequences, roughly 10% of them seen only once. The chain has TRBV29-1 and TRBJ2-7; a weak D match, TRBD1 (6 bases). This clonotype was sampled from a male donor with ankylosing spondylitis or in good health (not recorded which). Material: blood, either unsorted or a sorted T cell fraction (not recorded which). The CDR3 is CSVEDPLRGQYEQYF. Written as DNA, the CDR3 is TGCAGCGTTGAAGACCCACTCCGAGGACAGTACGAGCAGTACTTC.